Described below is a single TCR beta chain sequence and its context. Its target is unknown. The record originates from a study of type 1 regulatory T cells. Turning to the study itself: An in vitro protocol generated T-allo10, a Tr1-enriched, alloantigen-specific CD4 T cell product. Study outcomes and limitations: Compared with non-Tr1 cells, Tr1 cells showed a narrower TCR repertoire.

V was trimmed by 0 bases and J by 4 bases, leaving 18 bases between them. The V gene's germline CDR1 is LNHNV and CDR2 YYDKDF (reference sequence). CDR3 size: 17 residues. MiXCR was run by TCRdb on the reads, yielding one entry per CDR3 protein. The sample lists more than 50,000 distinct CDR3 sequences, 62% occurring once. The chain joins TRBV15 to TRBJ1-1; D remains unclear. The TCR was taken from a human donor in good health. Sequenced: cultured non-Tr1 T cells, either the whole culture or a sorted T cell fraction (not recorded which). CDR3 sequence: CATSRDEGARVGTEAFF. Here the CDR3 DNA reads TGTGCCACCAGCAGAGACGAGGGCGCGAGGGTTGGCACTGAAGCTTTCTTT.